Below, 6 T cell receptor beta chains from the same sample are listed, as sequenced in a study of blood T cells in healthy people across ages. Primers used in a second PCR of about 7 to 12 cycles were a sample-barcoded 5' primer and a J-beta primer mix. MiXCR, applied by TCRdb to the 5' RACE reads, yields one record per CDR3 protein. This sample has about a million distinct CDR3 sequences; just over 50% occur once, and the top ten carry roughly 23%. Sequencing used blood. These receptors were taken from an older woman in good health.

Written as DNA, the CDR3 is TGTGCCAGCAGTCCCGTAGACAGCAGCTCTGGGGCCAACGTCCTGACTTTC. Protein: CASSPVDSSSGANVLTF. This chain joins TRBV28 and TRBJ2-6; a weak D match, TRBD1 (5 bases). The CDR3 covers 17 residues. Trimming cost V 5 bases and J 0 bases, with 14 bases left between them. Germline V gene sequence: CDR1 MDHEN, CDR2 SYDVKM. Based on the CDR3 plus reference TRBV28 and TRBJ2-6, the full variable domain is DVKVTQSSRYLVKRTGEKVFLECVQDMDHENMFWYRQDPGLGLRLIYFSYDVKMKEKGDIPEGYSVSREKKERFSLILESASTNQTSMYLCASSPVDSSSGANVLTFGAGSRLTVL.

This clonotype showed up just a few times. J is TRBJ2-5 and V is TRBV5-5; no definite D call. This CDR3 is built from 14 residues. Germline V gives CDR1 SGHKS, CDR2 YYEKEE (reference sequence). Between the trimmed V and J ends, which lost 3 bases and 3 bases, there was a span of 12 bases. CDR3 in amino acids: CASSSDLRKETQYF. The CDR3 nucleotides read TGTGCCAGCAGCTCCGACTTACGCAAAGAGACCCAGTACTTC.

This sequence joins TRBV5-1 and TRBJ2-3; a possible D gene is TRBD2 (6 bases). Germline CDR1 is SGHRS and CDR2 is YFSETQ. The CDR3 runs to 16 residues. V was shortened by 2 bases and J by 4 bases, with 17 bases between the two germline ends. The CDR3 bases are TGCGCCAGCAGCTTACTAGCTGGAACTCGATCAGATACGCAGTATTTT. Translation: CASSLLAGTRSDTQYF. The full variable domain, in which reference TRBV5-1 and TRBJ2-3 provide the parts outside the CDR3, is KAGVTQTPRYLIKTRGQQVTLSCSPISGHRSVSWYQQTPGQGLQFLFEYFSETQRNKGNFPGRFSGRQFSNSRSEMNVSTLELGDSALYLCASSLLAGTRSDTQYFGPGTRLTVL.

The V gene is TRBV30, the J gene TRBJ1-2, with 9 bases fitting TRBD1. V lost 5 bases to trimming and J lost 8 bases; unmatched junction nucleotides: 6. The germline CDR1 and CDR2 sequences are GTSNPN and SVGIG (reference sequence). This CDR3 comprises 12 residues. CDR3 nucleotides: TGTGCCTGGGGGGACAGGGCCTTCGGCTACACCTTC. Its protein is CAWGDRAFGYTF.

A single count supports this clonotype. V gene TRBV2 combines with J gene TRBJ2-3, with D possibly matching TRBD2 (5 bases). In germline, CDR1 is SNHLY, CDR2 FYNNEI. Trimming removed 3 bases at V and 0 bases at J, with 7 bases between. The CDR3 is made up of 14 amino acids. The CDR3: CASSEPGSTDTQYF. In DNA form, the CDR3 reads TGTGCCAGCAGTGAGCCGGGAAGCACAGATACGCAGTATTTT.

The chain couples TRBV6-2 or TRBV6-3 to TRBJ2-7, with D possibly TRBD2 on 6 matching bases. In germline, CDR1 is MNHEY, CDR2 SVGEGT. V was pared by 6 bases and J by 0 bases, with 18 bases between. This CDR3 spans 16 amino acids. CDR3 DNA sequence: TGTGCCAGCAGCTATACGGGGCGGGATCCCTCCTACGAGCAGTACTTC. Protein sequence: CASSYTGRDPSYEQYF.